The 31 T cell receptor beta chains listed next were all sequenced from one sample in a study of cytomegalovirus exposure and HLA in healthy donors. PCR involved 60 Vbeta and 13 Jbeta primers. The data were produced by immunoSEQ multiplex PCR, yet TCRdb's version contains in-frame clones alone and is incomplete. The sample carries more than 200,000 clones, more than 60% recorded once. The sample consisted of PBMCs. The receptors were sampled from a girl aged 2 to 9 in good health and CMV-seronegative.

For the CDR3, the DNA is TGTGCCAGTAGTATCCCCAGGGGAAACACCATATATTTT. Amino acid sequence: CASSIPRGNTIYF. The rearrangement joins TRBV19 to TRBJ1-3; D gene unclear. Germline CDR1 reads LNHDA; CDR2 reads SQIVND (reference sequence). V was pared by 3 bases and J by 4 bases, with 7 bases between. The CDR3 has 13 amino acids.

This clone was counted a single time. The rearrangement uses TRBV5-1 and TRBJ1-1; 8 bases match TRBD1. The germline V gene has CDR1 SGHRS and CDR2 YFSETQ. The V and J ends lost 7 bases and 4 bases, in that order; junction bases with no gene match: 18. This CDR3 has 17 residues. CDR3 nucleotides: TGCGCCAGCCGACCAGCTACGTCCAGGGGGCGAGGCACTGAAGCTTTCTTT. Protein sequence: CASRPATSRGRGTEAFF.

The DNA of the CDR3 is TGTGCCAGCAGTGACAGGGACAATCAGCCCCAGCATTTT. It encodes CASSDRDNQPQHF. The chain joins TRBV25-1 to TRBJ1-5, with a tentative D call TRBD1 (5 bases). CDR1 and CDR2 (germline): MGHDK, SYGVNS. CDR3 length equals 13 residues. V was cut by 3 bases and J by 3 bases, with 6 bases left in between. The whole variable domain, filled in from reference TRBV25-1 and TRBJ1-5, reads EADIYQTPRYLVIGTGKKITLECSQTMGHDKMYWYQQDPGMELHLIHYSYGVNSTEKGDLSSESTVSRIRTEHFPLTLESARPSHTSQYLCASSDRDNQPQHFGDGTRLSIL.

The CDR3, as DNA: TGTGCCAGTAGTATAGCAGGTCCACGTACCTATGGCTACACCTTC. Residues: CASSIAGPRTYGYTF. The chain links TRBV19 to TRBJ1-2; D unclear. CDR1 LNHDA and CDR2 SQIVND come from the germline V gene (reference sequence). V was cut by 1 base and J by 4 bases, with 13 bases left in between. The CDR3 has 15 residues. The full variable domain, in which reference TRBV19 and TRBJ1-2 provide the parts outside the CDR3, is DGGITQSPKYLFRKEGQNVTLSCEQNLNHDAMYWYRQDPGQGLRLIYYSQIVNDFQKGDIAEGYSVSREKKESFPLTVTSAQKNPTAFYLCASSIAGPRTYGYTFGSGTRLTVV.

Turning to this clone: A junction boundary mismatches the germline segment, possibly from a read error. The rearrangement uses TRBV15 and TRBJ2-5, with 7 bases fitting TRBD1. The better agreement between TRBJ2-7 and the DNA end casts doubt on the J call. Germline assignment: CDR1 LNHNV and CDR2 YYDKDF (reference sequence). This CDR3 has 15 residues. This chain's CDR3 is CATSGDRVVPYEQYF. In DNA, the CDR3 is TGTGCCACCAGCGGAGACAGGGTGGTCCCCTACGAGCAGTACTTC.

The rearrangement links TRBV5-1 to TRBJ2-1; TRBD2 matches 9 bases. Germline V gives CDR1 SGHRS, CDR2 YFSETQ. CDR3 length equals 14 residues. The junction had 5 bases not matched to a gene; V was cut back by 3 bases and J by 7 bases. CDR3 nucleotides: TGCGCCAGCAGCTCGGGACTAGCAATGAATGAGCAGTTCTTC. It is translated as CASSSGLAMNEQFF.

The DNA of the CDR3 is TGTGCCAGCAGCCAACCAGAGGGACAGGGCCTCACTGAAGCTTTCTTT. The encoded protein is CASSQPEGQGLTEAFF. This chain joins TRBV7-6 and TRBJ1-1, with 9 positions matching TRBD1. Germline V lookup: CDR1 SGHVS, CDR2 FNYEAQ. V dropped 5 bases and J dropped 4; count of bases not matched to a gene: 11. This CDR3 comprises 16 residues.

The rearrangement links TRBV7-6 to TRBJ2-7; 8 nucleotides line up with TRBD2. Germline lookup yields CDR1 SGHVS and CDR2 FNYEAQ. The CDR3 sequence is 15 residues long. Trimming cost V 5 bases and J 5 bases; bases outside gene matches: 11. The CDR3 DNA reads TGTGCCAGCAGCCCACGACAGCGGGAGATCGACGAGCAGTACTTC. Protein product: CASSPRQREIDEQYF.

The genes are TRBV6-6 and TRBJ1-2; possibly TRBD1 for D (6 bases). Trimming pared 7 bases from V and 8 bases from J, leaving 11 bases between. The CDR3 is 11 residues long. In germline, CDR1 is MNHNY, CDR2 SVGAGI (reference sequence). CDR3 region: CASTTGYGYTF. The CDR3, as DNA: TGTGCCAGCACCACAGGGTACGGCTACACCTTC.

The gene calls are TRBV6-5 and TRBJ2-1; no clear D. This CDR3 is 14 amino acids long. V shed 0 bases and J shed 2 bases, with 5 bases lying between them. Germline CDR1 MNHEY, CDR2 SVGAGI. The CDR3 nucleotides are TGTGCCAGCAGTTACTCTGCAGCCTACAATGAGCAGTTCTTC. Its protein is CASSYSAAYNEQFF.

This clone was detected only a few times. The chain uses TRBV7-9 and TRBJ2-4, with 7 bases matching TRBD2. Germline V gene data show CDR1 as SEHNR and CDR2 as FQNEAQ (reference sequence). The CDR3 spans 14 residues. The V segment lost 1 base and the J segment 15 bases; nucleotides outside the gene matches: 12. CDR3 sequence reads: CASSLVGGSGGGYF. CDR3 DNA: TGTGCCAGCAGCTTAGTCGGCGGGAGTGGAGGAGGGTACTTC.

The gene calls are TRBV5-6 and TRBJ2-3; maybe TRBD1 (7 bases). Germline V gene lookup returns CDR1 SGHDT and CDR2 YYEEEE. V was pared by 3 bases and J by 4 bases, with 15 bases between. This CDR3 has 15 amino acids. The CDR3 region is CASSSRGEWADTQYF. The CDR3 nucleotides are TGTGCCAGCAGCTCCAGGGGGGAGTGGGCAGATACGCAGTATTTT.

The chain links TRBV5-5 to TRBJ1-3; D remains unclear. V lost 1 base and J 3 bases, leaving 8 bases between the germline ends. CDR1 and CDR2 (germline): SGHKS, YYEKEE (reference sequence). The CDR3 covers 14 residues. DNA for the CDR3: TGTGCCAGCAGCTTGAGGAGGGATGGAAACACCATATATTTT. Its translation: CASSLRRDGNTIYF. Drawing the rest from reference TRBV5-5 and TRBJ1-3, the complete variable domain is DAGVTQSPTHLIKTRGQQVTLRCSPISGHKSVSWYQQVLGQGPQFIFQYYEKEERGRGNFPDRFSARQFPNYSSELNVNALLLGDSALYLCASSLRRDGNTIYFGEGSWLTVV.

The CDR3 bases are TGCGCCAGCAGTGATGAGGGCCCGATGGCTTTCTTT. As protein: CASSDEGPMAFF. The chain recombines TRBV10-2 with TRBJ1-1; D not resolved. This CDR3 has 12 residues. V was trimmed by 3 bases and J by 11 bases, leaving 13 bases between them. Germline assignment: CDR1 WSHSY and CDR2 SAAADI.

This clone was detected only once. This chain uses TRBV2 with TRBJ2-1; 8 nucleotides line up with TRBD2. CDR1 is SNHLY, CDR2 FYNNEI, per germline. The CDR3 has 15 amino acids. V trimming: 4 bases; J trimming: 9 bases; junction bases outside the gene matches: 11. The CDR3 DNA is TGTGCCAGCAGTGGGCCGGGGGGGGGAAAGGGTGAGCAGTTCTTC. It specifies CASSGPGGGKGEQFF.

The chain links TRBV14 to TRBJ2-7, with 8 bases aligning to TRBD1. CDR3 length: 14 amino acids. Germline V CDR1 and CDR2: SGHDN, FVKESK. Losses at the gene ends were 1 base for V and 4 bases for J; bases not matched to a gene: 3. Here the CDR3 DNA reads TGTGCCAGCAGCCAAGGGACAGGGCCTTACGAGCAGTACTTC. This gives the protein CASSQGTGPYEQYF.

The chain uses TRBV7-8 and TRBJ2-2; D gene uncertain. Deletions cut 2 bases from V and 0 bases from J, with 7 bases between. The V gene's germline CDR1 is SGHVS and CDR2 FQNEAQ. This CDR3 is built from 15 residues. The CDR3 loop is CASSLTPANTGELFF. CDR3 nucleotide sequence: TGTGCCAGCAGCTTAACACCAGCGAACACCGGGGAGCTGTTTTTT.

This chain joins TRBV19 and TRBJ1-1; D is uncertain. Deletions cut 5 bases from V and 1 base from J, with 11 bases between. This CDR3 is 14 amino acids long. Germline values: CDR1 LNHDA, CDR2 SQIVND (reference sequence). The CDR3 DNA reads as TGTGCCAGTAGTCTCCAAGCCGGGAACACTGAAGCTTTCTTT. Amino acid sequence: CASSLQAGNTEAFF.

The chain uses TRBV29-1 and TRBJ2-1; 9 bases align to TRBD1. In germline, CDR1 is SQVTM, CDR2 ANQGSEA. This CDR3 region has 14 residues. V lost 4 bases, J lost 6 bases, and 7 bases stayed unmatched. CDR3 amino acids: CSVGEQGAVNEQFF. DNA of the CDR3: TGCAGCGTTGGCGAACAGGGGGCCGTCAATGAGCAGTTCTTC.

This clone occurred a few times. V gene TRBV27 combines with J gene TRBJ2-5; 7 nucleotides agree with TRBD2. V lost 1 base and J lost 4; bases outside the gene matches: 9. The germline V gene has CDR1 MNHEY and CDR2 SMNVEV (reference sequence). This CDR3 contains 16 residues. The CDR3 DNA reads TGTGCCAGCAGTTTATGGGGCGGGAGTACCCGAGAGACCCAGTACTTC. This codes for CASSLWGGSTRETQYF.

A note on this clone: A read error may produce the germline difference seen at one junction end. The V gene is TRBV7-9, the J gene TRBJ2-7; possibly TRBD1 for D (6 bases). In germline, CDR1 is SEHNR, CDR2 FQNEAQ (reference sequence). This CDR3 is built from 16 residues. The CDR3 spells CSSSLSTGELSYEQYF. The CDR3 DNA sequence: TGTTCCAGCAGCTTATCGACAGGCGAACTCTCCTACGAGCAGTACTTC.

This chain connects TRBV10-1 to TRBJ2-4, with D possibly matching TRBD1 (6 bases). Germline V lookup: CDR1 WNHNN, CDR2 SYGVQD (reference sequence). This CDR3 region has 13 residues. Trimming removed 8 bases from V and 0 bases from J, with 8 bases in between. CDR3 in amino acids: CASARGAKNIQYF. CDR3 coding DNA: TGCGCCAGCGCCAGGGGAGCCAAAAACATTCAGTACTTC.

The chain carries TRBV6-6 and TRBJ2-5; perhaps TRBD1 as D (6 bases). V gave up 6 bases and J gave up 3 bases, with 11 bases separating them. This CDR3 region has 13 residues. Germline V CDR1 and CDR2: MNHNY, SVGAGI (reference sequence). CDR3 region: CASRDSTKETQYF. Here the CDR3 DNA reads TGTGCCAGCAGGGACAGCACCAAAGAGACCCAGTACTTC.

The J gene is TRBJ2-3, the V gene TRBV6-5; 7 positions agree with TRBD1. CDR3 length: 15 amino acids. V shed 5 bases, J shed 2 bases, and the junction held 7 bases outside the gene matches. Per germline, CDR1 MNHEY and CDR2 SVGAGI. The CDR3 is CASSQFRGYTDTQYF. The CDR3 coding sequence is TGTGCCAGCAGTCAGTTCAGGGGGTACACAGATACGCAGTATTTT.

V gene TRBV6-5 combines with J gene TRBJ1-2; 8 bases map to TRBD1. The junction had 10 bases not matched to a gene; V was cut back by 5 bases and J by 5 bases. The CDR3 runs to 15 residues. CDR1 and CDR2 (germline): MNHEY, SVGAGI. This CDR3 is CASSAGQGYGYGYTF. CDR3 nucleotide sequence: TGTGCCAGCAGTGCCGGACAGGGCTATGGGTATGGCTACACCTTC.

The chain couples TRBV27 to TRBJ1-1; 8 bases match TRBD1. This CDR3 spans 13 amino acids. V shed 6 bases and J 8 bases; nucleotides not matched to a gene: 8. Germline loops: CDR1 MNHEY, CDR2 SMNVEV (reference sequence). The CDR3 DNA reads TGTGCCAGCAGCCTGCAGGGGGCTGGCGAAGCTTTCTTT. Its protein product is CASSLQGAGEAFF.

This clone was detected once. One junction end disagrees with the germline gene, perhaps due to a read error. This chain links TRBV29-1 with TRBJ2-7, with D perhaps matching TRBD2 (7 bases). This CDR3 region has 11 residues. Germline V gene lookup returns CDR1 SQVTM and CDR2 ANQGSEA. The CDR3 spells CSVEGGGEQYF. CDR3 DNA: TGCAGCGTGGAAGGGGGGGGAGAGCAGTACTTC.

As regards this clone: Additional DNA sequences in this sample encode the identical CDR3. The rearrangement joins TRBV6-5 to TRBJ2-7, with 8 bases lining up with TRBD1. This CDR3 has 14 residues. Unmatched junction bases numbered 4, after V lost 2 bases and J lost 4 bases. Germline CDR1 MNHEY, CDR2 SVGAGI. The CDR3 protein is CASSYRQGRYEQYF. CDR3 in DNA: TGTGCCAGCAGTTACCGACAGGGGAGGTACGAGCAGTACTTC.

DNA for the CDR3: TGTGCCAGCAGTGAATCAACAGGGGGCTATCAGCCCCAGCATTTT. Translating it yields CASSESTGGYQPQHF. The rearrangement uses TRBV2 and TRBJ1-5, with 9 positions matching TRBD1. Germline V CDR1 and CDR2: SNHLY, FYNNEI. The ends lost 2 bases at V and 5 bases at J; junction bases unmatched: 4. The CDR3 totals 15 residues.

The count of this clone is one. The chain combines TRBV5-4 with TRBJ1-2, with D possibly TRBD1 on 6 matching bases. Germline V gene data show CDR1 as SGHNT and CDR2 as YYREEE (reference sequence). The V gene lost 5 bases and the J gene lost 4 bases, with 18 bases spanning the gap. The CDR3 has 15 residues. The CDR3 reads CASSLGWGGVYGYTF. In DNA form, the CDR3 reads TGTGCCAGCAGTTTAGGATGGGGGGGCGTCTATGGCTACACCTTC.

The chain couples TRBV2 to TRBJ1-5; maybe TRBD1 (5 bases). V was shortened by 3 bases and J by 0 bases, with 12 bases between the two germline ends. Germline V gene sequence: CDR1 SNHLY, CDR2 FYNNEI. CDR3 length: 16 residues. The CDR3 loop reads CASSERDCYSNQPQHF. The CDR3, as DNA: TGTGCCAGCAGTGAGAGGGACTGCTATAGCAATCAGCCCCAGCATTTT.